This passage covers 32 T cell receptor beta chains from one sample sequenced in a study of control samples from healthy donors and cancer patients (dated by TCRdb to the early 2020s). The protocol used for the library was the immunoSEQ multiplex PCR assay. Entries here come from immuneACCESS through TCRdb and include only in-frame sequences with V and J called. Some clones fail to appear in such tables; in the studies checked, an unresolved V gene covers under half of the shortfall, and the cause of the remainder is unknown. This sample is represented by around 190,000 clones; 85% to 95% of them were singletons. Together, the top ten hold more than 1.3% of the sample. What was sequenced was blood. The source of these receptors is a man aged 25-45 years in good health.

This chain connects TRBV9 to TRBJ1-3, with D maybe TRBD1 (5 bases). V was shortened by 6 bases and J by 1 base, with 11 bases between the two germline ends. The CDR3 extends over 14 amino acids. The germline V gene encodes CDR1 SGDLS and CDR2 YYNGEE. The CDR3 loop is CASTREGSGNTIYF. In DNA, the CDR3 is TGTGCCAGCACCCGTGAGGGGTCTGGAAACACCATATATTTT. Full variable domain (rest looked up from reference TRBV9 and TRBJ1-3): DSGVTQTPKHLITATGQRVTLRCSPRSGDLSVYWYQQSLDQGLQFLIQYYNGEERAKGNILERFSAQQFPDLHSELNLSSLELGDSALYFCASTREGSGNTIYFGEGSWLTVV.

CDR3 sequence (DNA): TGTGCCAGCAGCCAAGTGGACTACAATGAGCAGTTCTTC. This translates into CASSQVDYNEQFF. The chain is built from TRBV4-2 and TRBJ2-1; D remains ambiguous. Germline V gene data show CDR1 as LGHNA and CDR2 as YNFKEQ. The CDR3 has 13 residues. Trimming took 1 base from V and 3 from J, leaving 4 bases between them.

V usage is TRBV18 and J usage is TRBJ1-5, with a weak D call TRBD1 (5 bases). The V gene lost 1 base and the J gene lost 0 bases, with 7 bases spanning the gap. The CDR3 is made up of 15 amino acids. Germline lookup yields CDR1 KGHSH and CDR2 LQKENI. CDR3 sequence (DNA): TGTGCCAGCTCACCACTTGGACATAGCAATCAGCCCCAGCATTTT. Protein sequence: CASSPLGHSNQPQHF.

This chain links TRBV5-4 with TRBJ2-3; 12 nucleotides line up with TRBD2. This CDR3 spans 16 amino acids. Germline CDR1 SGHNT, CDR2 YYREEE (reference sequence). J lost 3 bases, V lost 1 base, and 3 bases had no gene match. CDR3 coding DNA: TGTGCCAGCAGCTTGCCTCTAGCGGGGGGGACAGATACGCAGTATTTT. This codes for CASSLPLAGGTDTQYF.

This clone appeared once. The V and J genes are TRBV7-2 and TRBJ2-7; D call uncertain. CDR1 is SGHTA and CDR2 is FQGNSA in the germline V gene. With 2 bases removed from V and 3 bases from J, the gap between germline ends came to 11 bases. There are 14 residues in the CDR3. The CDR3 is CASSLLGGNYEQYF. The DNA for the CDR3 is TGTGCCAGCAGCTTATTAGGCGGAAACTACGAGCAGTACTTC.

CDR3 DNA: TGCGCCAGCAGTGATGGCCTCGGACCTATATATTTT. Translation gives CASSDGLGPIYF. This rearrangement joins TRBV10-1 to TRBJ1-3; D unresolved. Per the germline V gene, CDR1 is WNHNN and CDR2 is SYGVQD (reference sequence). This CDR3 is built from 12 residues. V was clipped by 3 bases and J by 13 bases, with 13 bases between them.

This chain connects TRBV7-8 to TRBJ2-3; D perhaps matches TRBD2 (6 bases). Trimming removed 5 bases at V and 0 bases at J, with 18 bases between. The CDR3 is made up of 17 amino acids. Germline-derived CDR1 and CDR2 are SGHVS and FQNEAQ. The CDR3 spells CASSPRRDSPSTDTQYF. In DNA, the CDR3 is TGTGCCAGCAGCCCCCGGAGGGACTCGCCTAGCACAGATACGCAGTATTTT.

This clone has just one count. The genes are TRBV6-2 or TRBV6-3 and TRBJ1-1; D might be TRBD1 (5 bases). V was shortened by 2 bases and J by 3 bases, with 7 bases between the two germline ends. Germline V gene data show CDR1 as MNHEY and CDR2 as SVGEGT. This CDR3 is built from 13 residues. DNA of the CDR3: TGTGCCAGCAGTTACGGGGGGTACACTGAAGCTTTCTTT. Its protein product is CASSYGGYTEAFF.

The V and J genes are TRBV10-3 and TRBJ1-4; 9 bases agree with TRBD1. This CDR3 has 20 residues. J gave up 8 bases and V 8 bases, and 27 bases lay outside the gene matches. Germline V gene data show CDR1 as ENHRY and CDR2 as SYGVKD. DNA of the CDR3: TGTGCCATCCCTCTACGGAGCCTGGACAGGGGTGAACGGTGGAGCGAAAAACTGTTTTTT. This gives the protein CAIPLRSLDRGERWSEKLFF.

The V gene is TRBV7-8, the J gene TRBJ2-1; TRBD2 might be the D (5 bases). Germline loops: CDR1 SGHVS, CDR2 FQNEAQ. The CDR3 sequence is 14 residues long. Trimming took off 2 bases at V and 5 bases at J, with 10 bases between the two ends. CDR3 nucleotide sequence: TGTGCCAGCAGCTTAACTAGTGGTGACAATGAGCAGTTCTTC. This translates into CASSLTSGDNEQFF.

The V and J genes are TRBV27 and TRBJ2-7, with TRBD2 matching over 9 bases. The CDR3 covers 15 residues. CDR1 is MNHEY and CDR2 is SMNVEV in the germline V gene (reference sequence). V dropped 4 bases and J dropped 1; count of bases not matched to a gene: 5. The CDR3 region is CASSSGTSTSYEQYF. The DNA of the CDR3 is TGTGCCAGCAGTTCCGGGACTAGCACTTCCTACGAGCAGTACTTC.

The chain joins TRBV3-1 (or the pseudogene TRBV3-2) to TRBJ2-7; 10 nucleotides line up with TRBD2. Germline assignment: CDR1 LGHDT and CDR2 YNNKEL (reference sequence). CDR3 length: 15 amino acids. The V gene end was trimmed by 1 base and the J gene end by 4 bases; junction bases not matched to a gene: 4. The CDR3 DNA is TGTGCCAGCAGCCAAGCTCGGACTAGCGGTTACGAGCAGTACTTC. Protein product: CASSQARTSGYEQYF.

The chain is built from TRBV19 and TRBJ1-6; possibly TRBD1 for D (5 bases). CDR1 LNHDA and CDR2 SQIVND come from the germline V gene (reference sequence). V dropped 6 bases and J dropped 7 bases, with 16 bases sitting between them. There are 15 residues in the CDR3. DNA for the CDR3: TGTGCCAGTAGGACCTCCGGGACGCCAAATTCACCCCTCCACTTT. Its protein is CASRTSGTPNSPLHF.

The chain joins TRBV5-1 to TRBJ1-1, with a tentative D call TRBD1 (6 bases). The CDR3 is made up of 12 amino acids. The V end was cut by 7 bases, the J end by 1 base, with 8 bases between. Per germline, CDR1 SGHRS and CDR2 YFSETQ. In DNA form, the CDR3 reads TGCGCCAGCTGGACAGAGAACACTGAAGCTTTCTTT. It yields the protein CASWTENTEAFF.

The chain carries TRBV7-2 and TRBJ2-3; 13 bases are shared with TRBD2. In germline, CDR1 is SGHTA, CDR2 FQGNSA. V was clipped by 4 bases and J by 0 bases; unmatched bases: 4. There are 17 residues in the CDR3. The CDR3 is CASSSRLAGGSTDTQYF. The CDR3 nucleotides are TGTGCCAGCAGCTCCAGACTAGCGGGGGGAAGCACAGATACGCAGTATTTT.

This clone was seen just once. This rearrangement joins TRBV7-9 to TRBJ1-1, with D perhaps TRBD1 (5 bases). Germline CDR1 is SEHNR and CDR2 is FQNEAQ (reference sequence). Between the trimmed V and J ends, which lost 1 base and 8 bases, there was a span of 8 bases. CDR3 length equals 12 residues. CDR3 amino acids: CASSLGTSEAFF. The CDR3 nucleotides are TGTGCCAGCAGCTTAGGGACATCCGAAGCTTTCTTT.

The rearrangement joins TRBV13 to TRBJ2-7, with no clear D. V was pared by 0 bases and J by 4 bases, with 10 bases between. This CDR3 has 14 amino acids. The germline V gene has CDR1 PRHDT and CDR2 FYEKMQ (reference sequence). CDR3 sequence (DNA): TGTGCCAGCAGCTTAGGACAGAATAAATACGAGCAGTACTTC. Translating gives CASSLGQNKYEQYF. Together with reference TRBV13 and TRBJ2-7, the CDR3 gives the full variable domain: AAGVIQSPRHLIKEKRETATLKCYPIPRHDTVYWYQQGPGQDPQFLISFYEKMQSDKGSIPDRFSAQQFSDYHSELNMSSLELGDSALYFCASSLGQNKYEQYFGPGTRLTVT.

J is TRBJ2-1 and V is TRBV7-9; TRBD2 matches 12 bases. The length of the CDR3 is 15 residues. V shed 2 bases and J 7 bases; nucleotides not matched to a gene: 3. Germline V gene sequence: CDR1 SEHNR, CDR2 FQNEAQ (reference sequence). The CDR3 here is CASSLTSGGRNEQFF. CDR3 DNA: TGTGCCAGCAGCTTAACTAGCGGGGGGAGGAATGAGCAGTTCTTC.

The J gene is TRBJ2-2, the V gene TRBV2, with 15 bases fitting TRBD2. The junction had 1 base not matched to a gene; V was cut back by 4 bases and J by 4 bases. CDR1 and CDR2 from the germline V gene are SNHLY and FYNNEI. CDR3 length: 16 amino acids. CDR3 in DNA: TGTGCCAGCAGTGGGGGACTAGCGGGAGGCACCGGGGAGCTGTTTTTT. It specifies CASSGGLAGGTGELFF.

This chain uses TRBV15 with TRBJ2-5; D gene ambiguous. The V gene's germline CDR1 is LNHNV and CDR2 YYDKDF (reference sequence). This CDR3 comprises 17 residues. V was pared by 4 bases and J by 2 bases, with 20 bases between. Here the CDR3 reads CATSTNLVLAIQETQYF. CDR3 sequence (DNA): TGTGCCACCAGCACAAATCTGGTTCTGGCGATTCAAGAGACCCAGTACTTC.

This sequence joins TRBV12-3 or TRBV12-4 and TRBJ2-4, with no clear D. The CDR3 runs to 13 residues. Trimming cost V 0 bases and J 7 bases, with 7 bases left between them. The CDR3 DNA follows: TGTGCCAGCAGTTTAGCGTTGGGGAACATTCAGTACTTC. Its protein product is CASSLALGNIQYF.

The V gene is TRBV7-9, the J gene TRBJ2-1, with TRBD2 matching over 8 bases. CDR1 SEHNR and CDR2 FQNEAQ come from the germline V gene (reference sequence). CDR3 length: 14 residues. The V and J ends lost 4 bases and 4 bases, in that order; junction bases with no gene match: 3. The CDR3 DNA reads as TGTGCCAGCAGCTCAAGCGGGAGTTACAATGAGCAGTTCTTC. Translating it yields CASSSSGSYNEQFF.

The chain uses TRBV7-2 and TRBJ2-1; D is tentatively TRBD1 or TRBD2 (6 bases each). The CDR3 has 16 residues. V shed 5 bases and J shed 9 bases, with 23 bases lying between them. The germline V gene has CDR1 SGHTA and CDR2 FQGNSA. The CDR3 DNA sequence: TGTGCCAGCAGCGCCCGCCTCCCTCGACTAGGGGGTGAGCAGTTCTTC. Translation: CASSARLPRLGGEQFF.

The CDR3 DNA follows: TGTGCCAGCAGTAAGGGACAGCTCTATGGCTACACCTTC. It translates to CASSKGQLYGYTF. The chain links TRBV6-5 to TRBJ1-2; 7 bases align to TRBD1. Germline V gives CDR1 MNHEY, CDR2 SVGAGI. This CDR3 is built from 13 residues. The junction had 4 bases not matched to a gene; V was cut back by 5 bases and J by 4 bases.

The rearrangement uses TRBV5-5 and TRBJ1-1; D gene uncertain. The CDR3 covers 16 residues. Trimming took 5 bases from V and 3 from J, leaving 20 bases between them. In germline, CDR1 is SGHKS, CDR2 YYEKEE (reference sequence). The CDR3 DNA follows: TGTGCCAGCAGAGGGAACCCTAGGGTGGGGTACACTGAAGCTTTCTTT. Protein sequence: CASRGNPRVGYTEAFF.

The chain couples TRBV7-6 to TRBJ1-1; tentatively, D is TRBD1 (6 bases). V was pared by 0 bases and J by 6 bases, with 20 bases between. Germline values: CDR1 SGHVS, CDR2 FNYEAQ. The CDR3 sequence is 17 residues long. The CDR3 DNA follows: TGTGCCAGCAGCTTAGCTCTGTGGGGGCGAGAGAGCCCTGAAGCTTTCTTT. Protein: CASSLALWGRESPEAFF.

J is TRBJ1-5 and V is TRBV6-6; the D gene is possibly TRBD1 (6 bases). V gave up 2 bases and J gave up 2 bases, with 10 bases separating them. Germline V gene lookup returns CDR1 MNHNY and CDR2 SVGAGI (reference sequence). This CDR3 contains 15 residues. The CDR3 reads CASSYRGDGNQPQHF. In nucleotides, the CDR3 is TGTGCCAGCAGTTACAGGGGGGATGGCAATCAGCCCCAGCATTTT.

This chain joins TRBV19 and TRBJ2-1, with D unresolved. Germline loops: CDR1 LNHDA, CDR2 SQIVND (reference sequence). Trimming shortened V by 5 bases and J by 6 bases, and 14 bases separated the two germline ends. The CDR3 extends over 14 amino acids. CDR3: CASSPLIGSNEQFF. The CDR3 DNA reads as TGTGCCAGTAGTCCCCTCATTGGGTCCAATGAGCAGTTCTTC.

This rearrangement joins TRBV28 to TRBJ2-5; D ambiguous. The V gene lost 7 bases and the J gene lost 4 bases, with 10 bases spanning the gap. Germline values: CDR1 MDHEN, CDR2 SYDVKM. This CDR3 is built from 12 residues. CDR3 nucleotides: TGTGCCAGCACCCTACCGGGAGAGACCCAGTACTTC. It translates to CASTLPGETQYF.

This chain's CDR3 is CAITLHPGRNSHGELFF. The CDR3 DNA reads TGTGCCATCACCCTCCATCCGGGACGTAACTCCCACGGGGAGCTGTTTTTT. The chain links TRBV10-3 to TRBJ2-2, with D perhaps assigned TRBD1 or TRBD2 (5 bases each). CDR1 and CDR2 (germline): ENHRY, SYGVKD. The V end lost 7 bases, the J end lost 7 bases, and 25 bases lay between the germline ends. CDR3 length equals 17 residues.

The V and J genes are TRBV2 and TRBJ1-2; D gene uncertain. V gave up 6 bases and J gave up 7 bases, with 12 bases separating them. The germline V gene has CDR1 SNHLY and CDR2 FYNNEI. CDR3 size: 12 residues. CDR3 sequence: CASSPRYGGYTF. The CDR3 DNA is TGTGCCAGCAGCCCCAGGTACGGTGGCTACACCTTC.

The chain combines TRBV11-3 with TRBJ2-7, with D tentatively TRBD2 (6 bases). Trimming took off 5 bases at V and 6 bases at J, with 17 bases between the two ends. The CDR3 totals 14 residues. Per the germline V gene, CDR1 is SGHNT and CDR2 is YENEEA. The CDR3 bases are TGTGCCAGCAGCGCCCCCGCGGAGGGAGGCGAGCAGTACTTC. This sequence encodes CASSAPAEGGEQYF.